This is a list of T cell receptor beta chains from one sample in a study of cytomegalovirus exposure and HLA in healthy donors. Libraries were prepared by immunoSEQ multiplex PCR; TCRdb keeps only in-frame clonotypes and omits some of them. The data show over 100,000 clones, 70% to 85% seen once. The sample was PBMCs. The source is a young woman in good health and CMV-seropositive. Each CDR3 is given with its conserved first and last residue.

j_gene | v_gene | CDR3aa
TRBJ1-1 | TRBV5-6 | CASSRQGATEAFF
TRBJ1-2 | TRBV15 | CATSRDPVYGYTF
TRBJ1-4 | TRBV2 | CASGVLSTNEKLFF
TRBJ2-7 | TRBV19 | CASSKRQGLSYEQYF
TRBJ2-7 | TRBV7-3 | CASSSGTSTHEQYF
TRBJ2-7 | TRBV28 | CASRNFGGSSYEQYF
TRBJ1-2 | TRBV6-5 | CASSYERQGGFYGYTF
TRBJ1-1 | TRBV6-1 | CASSVGQGSTEAFF
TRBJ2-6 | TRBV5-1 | CASSLGGTGVGANVLTF
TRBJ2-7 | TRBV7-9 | CASSEDRYYEQYF
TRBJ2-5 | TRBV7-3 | CASSLSRGETQYF
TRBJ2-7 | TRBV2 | CASRGEGQGTYEQYF
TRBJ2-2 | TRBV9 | CASSRAIEGTGELFF
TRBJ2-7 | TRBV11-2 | CASSLGSEQYF
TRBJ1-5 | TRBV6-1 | CASRPLQGKQPQHF
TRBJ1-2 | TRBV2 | CASIGWVAGNYGYTF
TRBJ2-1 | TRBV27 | CASSLLWTHNEQFF
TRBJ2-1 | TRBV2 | CASSEASGRNEQFF
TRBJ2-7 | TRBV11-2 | CASSPLLAGMDEQYF
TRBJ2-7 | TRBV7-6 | CASSLSLVREQYF
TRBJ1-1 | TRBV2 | CASSDRDRVTEAFF
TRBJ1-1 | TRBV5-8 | CASSRTGAAFF
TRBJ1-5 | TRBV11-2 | CASSPQGASGQPQHF
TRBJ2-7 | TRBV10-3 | CATGGSYEQYF
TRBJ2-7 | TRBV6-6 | CASSYRGTSGGEQYF
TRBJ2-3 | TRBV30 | CAWSAGGGKDTQYF
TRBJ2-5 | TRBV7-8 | CASSLGRQNRWQETQYF
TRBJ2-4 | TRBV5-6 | CASSTPWDLVLGNIQYF
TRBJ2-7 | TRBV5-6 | CASSSGQATYEQYF
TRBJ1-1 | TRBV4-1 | CASSTPDRIVPEAFF
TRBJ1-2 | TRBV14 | CASSPRQGPYGYTF
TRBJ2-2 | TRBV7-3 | CASSLEEGTGELFF
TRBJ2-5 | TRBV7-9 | CASSLAVGQGQDYQETQYF
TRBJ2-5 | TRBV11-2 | CASSLDRVRETQYF
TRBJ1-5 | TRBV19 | CASRTGGDQPQHF
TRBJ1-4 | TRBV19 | CASGDRFNEKLFF
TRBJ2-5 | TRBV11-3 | CASSSGVAGDKETQYF
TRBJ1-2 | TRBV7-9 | CASSLADGYTF
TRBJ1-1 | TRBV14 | CASSRTRDSKIEAFF
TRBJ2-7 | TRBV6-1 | CASSGGTSGRAGEQYF
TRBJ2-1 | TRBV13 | CASSLGRGSTNNEQFF
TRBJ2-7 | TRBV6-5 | CASSPGVAVTYEQYF
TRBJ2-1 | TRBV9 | CASSYPEIAVLNEQFF
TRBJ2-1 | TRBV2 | CASSEAGPVRREGNEQFF
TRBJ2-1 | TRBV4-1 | CASSPYTSGAYNEQFF
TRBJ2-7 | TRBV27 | CASSKGQGLSYEQYF
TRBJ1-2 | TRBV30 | CAGPRQGKDGYTF
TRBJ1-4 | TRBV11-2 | CASSFTGQNEKLFF